This T cell receptor beta chain was found in a study of CD8+ T cells in alopecia areata. Study-level findings and limits: Shared TCR sequences were less clear between patients than in mice, possibly partly from HLA diversity.

This clone was seen a single time. Its antigen is as yet unknown. V gave up 1 base and J gave up 1 base, with 5 bases separating them. The CDR3 runs 13 residues. CDR1 is GTSNPN, CDR2 SVGIG, per germline (reference sequence). Alopecia areata patients provided lesional scalp punch biopsies and peripheral blood, both collected for the study. Extracted RNA was reverse transcribed, and the resulting cDNA served as sequencing template. The repertoire was sequenced with immunoSEQ multiplex PCR; TCRdb's copy has only in-frame clones and lacks some. Among about 160,000 clones listed, roughly 50% were seen once.

The sequence came from a human donor with alopecia areata. This chain connects TRBV30 to TRBJ1-3, with D unclear. Specimen: CD4+ T cells sorted from blood. CDR3 residues: CAWSALSGNTIYF. CDR3 coding DNA: TGTGCCTGGAGTGCCTTGTCTGGAAACACCATATATTTT.